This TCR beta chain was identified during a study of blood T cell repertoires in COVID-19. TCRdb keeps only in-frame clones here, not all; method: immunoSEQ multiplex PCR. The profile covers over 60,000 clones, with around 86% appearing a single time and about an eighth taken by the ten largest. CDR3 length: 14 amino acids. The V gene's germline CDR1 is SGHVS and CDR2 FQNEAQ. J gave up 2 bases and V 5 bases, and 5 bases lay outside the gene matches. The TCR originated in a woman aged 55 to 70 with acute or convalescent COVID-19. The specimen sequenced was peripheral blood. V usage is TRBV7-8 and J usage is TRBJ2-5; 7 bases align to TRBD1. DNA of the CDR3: TGTGCCAGCAGCCGCGACAGGGTTCAAGAGACCCAGTACTTC. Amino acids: CASSRDRVQETQYF.